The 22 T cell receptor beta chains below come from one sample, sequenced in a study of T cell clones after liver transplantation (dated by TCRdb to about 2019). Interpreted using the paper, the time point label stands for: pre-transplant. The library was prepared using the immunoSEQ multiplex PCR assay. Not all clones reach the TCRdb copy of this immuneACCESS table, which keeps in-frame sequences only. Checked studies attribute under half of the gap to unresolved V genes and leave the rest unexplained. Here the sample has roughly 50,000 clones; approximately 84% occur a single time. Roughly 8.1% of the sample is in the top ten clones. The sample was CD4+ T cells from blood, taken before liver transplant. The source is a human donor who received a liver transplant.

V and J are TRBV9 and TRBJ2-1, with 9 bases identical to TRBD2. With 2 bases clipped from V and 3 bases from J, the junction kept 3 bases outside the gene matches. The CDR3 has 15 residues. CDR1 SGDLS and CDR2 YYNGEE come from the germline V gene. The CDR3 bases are TGTGCCAGCAGCGTCAGCGGGAGGCGCTACAATGAGCAGTTCTTC. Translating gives CASSVSGRRYNEQFF.

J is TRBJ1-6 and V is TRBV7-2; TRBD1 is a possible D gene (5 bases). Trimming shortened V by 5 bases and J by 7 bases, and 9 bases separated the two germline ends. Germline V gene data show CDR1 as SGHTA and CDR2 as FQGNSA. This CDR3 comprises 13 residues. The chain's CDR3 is CASSPGGNSPLHF. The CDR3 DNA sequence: TGTGCCAGCAGCCCCGGGGGGAATTCACCCCTCCACTTT.

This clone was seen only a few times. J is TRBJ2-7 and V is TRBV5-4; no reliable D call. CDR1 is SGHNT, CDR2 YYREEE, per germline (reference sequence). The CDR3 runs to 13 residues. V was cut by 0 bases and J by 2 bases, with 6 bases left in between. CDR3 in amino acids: CASSLDRAYEQYF. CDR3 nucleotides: TGTGCCAGCAGCTTGGACAGAGCCTACGAGCAGTACTTC.

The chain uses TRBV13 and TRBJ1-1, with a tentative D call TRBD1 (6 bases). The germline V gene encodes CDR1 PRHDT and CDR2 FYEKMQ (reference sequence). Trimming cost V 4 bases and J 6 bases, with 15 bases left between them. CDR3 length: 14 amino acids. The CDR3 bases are TGTGCCAGCAGCTCTAAGGGGGGAATAGCTGAAGCTTTCTTT. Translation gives CASSSKGGIAEAFF.

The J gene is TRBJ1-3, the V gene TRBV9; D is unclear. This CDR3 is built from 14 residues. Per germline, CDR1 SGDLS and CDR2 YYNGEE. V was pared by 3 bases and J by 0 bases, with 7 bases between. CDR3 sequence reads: CASSAGNSGNTIYF. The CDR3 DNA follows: TGTGCCAGCAGCGCGGGGAACTCTGGAAACACCATATATTTT. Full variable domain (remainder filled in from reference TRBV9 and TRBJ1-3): DSGVTQTPKHLITATGQRVTLRCSPRSGDLSVYWYQQSLDQGLQFLIQYYNGEERAKGNILERFSAQQFPDLHSELNLSSLELGDSALYFCASSAGNSGNTIYFGEGSWLTVV.

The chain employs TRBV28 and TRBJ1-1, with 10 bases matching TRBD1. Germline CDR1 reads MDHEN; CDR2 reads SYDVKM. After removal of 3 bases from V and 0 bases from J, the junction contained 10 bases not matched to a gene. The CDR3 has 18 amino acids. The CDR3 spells CASSLGGTGVGVNTEAFF. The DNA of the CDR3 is TGTGCCAGCAGTTTGGGAGGGACAGGGGTGGGGGTGAACACTGAAGCTTTCTTT.

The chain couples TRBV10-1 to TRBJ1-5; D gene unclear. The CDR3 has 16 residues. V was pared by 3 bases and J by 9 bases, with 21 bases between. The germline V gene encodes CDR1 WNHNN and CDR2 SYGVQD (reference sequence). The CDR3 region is CASSDIPRQPLGPQHF. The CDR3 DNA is TGCGCCAGCAGTGATATTCCTCGGCAGCCGCTGGGGCCCCAGCATTTT.

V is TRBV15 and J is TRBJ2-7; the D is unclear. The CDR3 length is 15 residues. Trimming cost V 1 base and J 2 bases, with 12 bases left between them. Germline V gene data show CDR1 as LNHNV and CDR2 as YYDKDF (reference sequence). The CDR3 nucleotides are TGTGCCACCAGCAGAGGAGGATCAGAGACCTACGAGCAGTACTTC. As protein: CATSRGGSETYEQYF. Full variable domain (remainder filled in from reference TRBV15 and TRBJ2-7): DAMVIQNPRYQVTQFGKPVTLSCSQTLNHNVMYWYQQKSSQAPKLLFHYYDKDFNNEADTPDNFQSRRPNTSFCFLDIRSPGLGDTAMYLCATSRGGSETYEQYFGPGTRLTVT.

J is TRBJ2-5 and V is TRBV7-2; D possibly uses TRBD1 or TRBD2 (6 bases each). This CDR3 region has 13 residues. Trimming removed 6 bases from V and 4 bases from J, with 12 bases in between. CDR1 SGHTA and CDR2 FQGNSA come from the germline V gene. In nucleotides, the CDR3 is TGTGCCAGCAGATTCGGGGGCGGAGAGACCCAGTACTTC. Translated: CASRFGGGETQYF. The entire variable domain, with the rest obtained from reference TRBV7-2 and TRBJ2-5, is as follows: GAGVSQSPSNKVTEKGKDVELRCDPISGHTALYWYRQSLGQGLEFLIYFQGNSAPDKSGLPSDRFSAERTGGSVSTLTIQRTQQEDSAVYLCASRFGGGETQYFGPGTRLLVL.

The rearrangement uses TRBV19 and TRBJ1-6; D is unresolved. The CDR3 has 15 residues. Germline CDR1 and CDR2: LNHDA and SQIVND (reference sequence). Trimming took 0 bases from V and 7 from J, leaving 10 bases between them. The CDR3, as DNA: TGTGCCAGTAGTATAGATGTAGGCCGAAATTCACCCCTCCACTTT. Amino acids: CASSIDVGRNSPLHF.

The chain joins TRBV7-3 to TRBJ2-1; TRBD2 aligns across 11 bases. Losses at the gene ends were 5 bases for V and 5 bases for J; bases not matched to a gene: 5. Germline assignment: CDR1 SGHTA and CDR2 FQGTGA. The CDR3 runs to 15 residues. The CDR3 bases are TGTGCCAGCAGCCGACTAGCGGGGCTCCACAATGAGCAGTTCTTC. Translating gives CASSRLAGLHNEQFF.

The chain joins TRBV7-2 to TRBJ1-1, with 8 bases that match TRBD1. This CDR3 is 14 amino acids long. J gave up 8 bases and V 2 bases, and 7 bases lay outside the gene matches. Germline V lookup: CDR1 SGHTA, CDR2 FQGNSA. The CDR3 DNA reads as TGTGCCAGCAGCTTAAGGACAGGGAGTTCGGAAGCTTTCTTT. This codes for CASSLRTGSSEAFF.

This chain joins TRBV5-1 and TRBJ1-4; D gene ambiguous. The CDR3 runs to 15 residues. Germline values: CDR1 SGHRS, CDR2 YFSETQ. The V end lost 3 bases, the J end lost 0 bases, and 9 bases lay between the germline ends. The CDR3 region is CASSSAPTTNEKLFF. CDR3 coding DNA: TGCGCCAGCAGCTCGGCTCCGACAACTAATGAAAAACTGTTTTTT.

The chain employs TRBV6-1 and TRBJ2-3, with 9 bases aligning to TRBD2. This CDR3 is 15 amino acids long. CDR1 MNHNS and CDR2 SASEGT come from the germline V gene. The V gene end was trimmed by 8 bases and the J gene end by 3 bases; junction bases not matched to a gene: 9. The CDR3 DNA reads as TGTGCCAGCGAAGGACTAGCGAGGTTGACAGATACGCAGTATTTT. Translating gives CASEGLARLTDTQYF.

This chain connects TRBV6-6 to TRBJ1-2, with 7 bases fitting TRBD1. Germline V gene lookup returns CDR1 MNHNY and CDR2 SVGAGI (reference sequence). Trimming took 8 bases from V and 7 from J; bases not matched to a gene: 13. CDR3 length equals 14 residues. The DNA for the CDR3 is TGTGCCAGCTCCCCCCAGGGGGGCGATTCTGGCTACACCTTC. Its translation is CASSPQGGDSGYTF.

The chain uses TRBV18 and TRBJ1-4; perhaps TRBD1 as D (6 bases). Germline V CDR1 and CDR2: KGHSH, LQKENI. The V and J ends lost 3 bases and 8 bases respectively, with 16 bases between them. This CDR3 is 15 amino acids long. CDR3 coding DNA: TGTGCCAGCTCACCCGTCGGGGGGCGAGTGGAAAAACTGTTTTTT. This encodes CASSPVGGRVEKLFF.

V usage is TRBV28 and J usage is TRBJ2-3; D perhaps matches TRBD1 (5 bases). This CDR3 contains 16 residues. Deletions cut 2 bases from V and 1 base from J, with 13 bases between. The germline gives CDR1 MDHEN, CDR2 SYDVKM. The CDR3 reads CASSLQGAVGTDTQYF. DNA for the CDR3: TGTGCCAGCAGTTTACAAGGGGCGGTGGGCACAGATACGCAGTATTTT.

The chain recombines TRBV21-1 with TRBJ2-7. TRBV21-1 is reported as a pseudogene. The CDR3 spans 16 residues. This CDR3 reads CASSKMLGGQQYEQYF. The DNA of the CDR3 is TGTGCCAGCAGCAAAATGCTCGGGGGACAACAATACGAGCAGTACTTC.

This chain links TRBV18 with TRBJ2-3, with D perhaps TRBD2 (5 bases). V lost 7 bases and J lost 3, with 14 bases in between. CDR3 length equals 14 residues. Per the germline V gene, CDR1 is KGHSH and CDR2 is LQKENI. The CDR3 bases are TGTGCCAGCTGCCGGGGATCCCAGACAGATACGCAGTATTTT. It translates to CASCRGSQTDTQYF. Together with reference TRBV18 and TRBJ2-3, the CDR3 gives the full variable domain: NAGVMQNPRHLVRRRGQEARLRCSPMKGHSHVYWYRQLPEEGLKFMVYLQKENIIDESGMPKERFSAEFPKEGPSILRIQQVVRGDSAAYFCASCRGSQTDTQYFGPGTRLTVL.

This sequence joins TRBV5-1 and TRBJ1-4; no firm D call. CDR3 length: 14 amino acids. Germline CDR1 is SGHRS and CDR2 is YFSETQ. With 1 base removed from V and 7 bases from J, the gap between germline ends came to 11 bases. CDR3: CASSLRGFSEKLFF. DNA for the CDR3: TGCGCCAGCAGCTTGCGAGGTTTCAGTGAAAAACTGTTTTTT.

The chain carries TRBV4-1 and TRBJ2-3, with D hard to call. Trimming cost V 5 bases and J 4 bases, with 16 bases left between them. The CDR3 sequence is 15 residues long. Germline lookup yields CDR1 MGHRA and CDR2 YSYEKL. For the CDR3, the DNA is TGCGCCAGCAGCGGGCAAGAAAGGTTGGCAGATACGCAGTATTTT. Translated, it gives CASSGQERLADTQYF.

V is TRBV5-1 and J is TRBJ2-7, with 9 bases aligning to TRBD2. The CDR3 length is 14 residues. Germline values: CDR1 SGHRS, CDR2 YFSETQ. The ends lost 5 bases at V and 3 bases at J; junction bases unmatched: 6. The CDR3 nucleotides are TGCGCCAGCAGTTGGGCTAGCGGGGACTACGAGCAGTACTTC. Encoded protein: CASSWASGDYEQYF.